These T cell receptor beta chains were read from a single sample in a study of shared clonotypes between healthy human individuals. Sequenced by immunoSEQ multiplex PCR; TCRdb stores in-frame clones only, minus some. The repertoire holds 750,000 to 1,000,000 clones, with approximately 92% as singletons. The sample taken for sequencing was naive CD8+ T cells sorted from blood. Receptors were obtained from a young man in good health. Each CDR3 is given with its conserved first and last residue.

TRBJ2-3 | TRBV28 | CASSFPSLFLAGDLTDTQYF
TRBJ2-7 | TRBV4-3 | CASSQGLAGPYEQYF
TRBJ2-7 | TRBV10-2 | CASSVLRGTYEQYF
TRBJ2-3 | TRBV5-1 | CASSLKSRTSFDTDTQYF
TRBJ2-3 | TRBV6-6 | CASSSTGSADTQYF
TRBJ2-1 | TRBV5-4 | CASSLPSGRDNEQFF
TRBJ1-5 | TRBV6-5 | CASSYRRGMGNQPQHF
TRBJ2-3 | TRBV25-1 | CASSEGAGDTQYF
TRBJ2-1 | TRBV19 | CASSIAPRGSYNEQFF
TRBJ2-1 | TRBV5-1 | CASSLSSYNEQFF
TRBJ1-2 | TRBV29-1 | CSVEGQGIHTF
TRBJ2-1 | TRBV9 | CASMSGLAGRSSYNEQFF
TRBJ1-1 | TRBV9 | CASSVMGGFNTEAFF
TRBJ2-4 | TRBV18 | CASSPEGTKNIQYF
TRBJ2-7 | TRBV19 | CASSIVLGDTPYEQYF
TRBJ2-1 | TRBV5-1 | CASTEGSSSYNEQFF
TRBJ2-7 | TRBV15 | CATSSDRSSYEQYF
TRBJ1-2 | TRBV27 | CASSLGGPAGYTF
TRBJ2-7 | TRBV7-2 | CASSLERAEEQYF
TRBJ2-3 | TRBV6-4 | CASSEVSSGNQDTQYF
TRBJ2-5 | TRBV10-1 | CASSESYSQETQYF
TRBJ2-1 | TRBV4-1 | CASSQTPLGLYNEQFF